Each of the 27 T cell receptor beta chains below was sequenced from the same sample in a study of OX40 agonist ivuxolimab in advanced cancers. Assay used: immunoSEQ multiplex PCR; TCRdb lists only in-frame clones, some missing. The table shows 65,000 to 95,000 clones, with roughly 88% occurring only once. Sample: CD4+ or CD8+ T cells sorted from blood, taken in a trial of the OX40 agonist ivuxolimab. These receptors came from an adult with an advanced solid tumor such as melanoma, head and neck, liver or kidney cancer.

The chain links TRBV2 to TRBJ2-4, with 15 bases fitting TRBD2. CDR3 length equals 18 residues. The ends lost 3 bases at V and 8 bases at J; junction bases unmatched: 11. CDR1 is SNHLY, CDR2 FYNNEI, per germline. The CDR3 sequence is CASSDVSPGLAGGYIQYF. DNA for the CDR3: TGTGCCAGCAGTGATGTCTCCCCCGGACTAGCGGGAGGGTACATTCAGTACTTC. The full variable domain, with the rest looked up from reference TRBV2 and TRBJ2-4, is EPEVTQTPSHQVTQMGQEVILRCVPISNHLYFYWYRQILGQKVEFLVSFYNNEISEKSEIFDDQFSVERPDGSNFTLKIRSTKLEDSAMYFCASSDVSPGLAGGYIQYFGAGTRLSVL.

This chain joins TRBV7-9 and TRBJ1-5; D uncertain. Per the germline V gene, CDR1 is SEHNR and CDR2 is FQNEAQ (reference sequence). The CDR3 is made up of 13 amino acids. V lost 0 bases, J lost 5 bases, and 5 bases lay in between. The chain's CDR3 is CASSLAPDQPQHF. In DNA, the CDR3 is TGTGCCAGCAGCTTAGCGCCGGATCAGCCCCAGCATTTT.

Only a few counts were recorded for this clone. The genes are TRBV14 and TRBJ2-7; 11 positions match TRBD2. In germline, CDR1 is SGHDN, CDR2 FVKESK. The CDR3 loop spans 13 amino acids. Trimming removed 3 bases from V and 11 bases from J; junction bases left unmatched: 6. The CDR3 sequence is CASSHSRLAGKYF. The DNA for the CDR3 is TGTGCCAGCAGCCACTCCCGACTAGCGGGAAAGTACTTC.

This chain joins TRBV4-3 and TRBJ2-7, with 7 bases aligning to TRBD2. Per germline, CDR1 LGHNA and CDR2 YSLEER. The ends lost 4 bases at V and 3 bases at J; junction bases unmatched: 9. This CDR3 has 15 amino acids. This CDR3 is CASSLSGGGSYEQYF. The CDR3 nucleotides are TGCGCCAGCAGCCTTTCTGGGGGAGGGAGCTACGAGCAGTACTTC.

The CDR3 sequence: CASRWTGDETQYF. For the CDR3, the DNA is TGCGCCAGCAGATGGACGGGGGATGAGACCCAGTACTTC. This rearrangement joins TRBV5-1 to TRBJ2-5; possibly TRBD2 for D (6 bases). Per germline, CDR1 SGHRS and CDR2 YFSETQ. The CDR3 is 13 residues long. Trimming took off 5 bases at V and 5 bases at J, with 13 bases between the two ends.

The sample holds a few counts of this clone. J is TRBJ2-3 and V is TRBV2; 12 bases map to TRBD2. With 1 base clipped from V and 4 bases from J, the junction kept 0 bases outside the gene matches. Germline assignment: CDR1 SNHLY and CDR2 FYNNEI. The CDR3 spans 15 residues. The CDR3 loop is CASSEGLAGADTQYF. The CDR3 DNA reads as TGTGCCAGCAGTGAAGGACTAGCGGGAGCAGATACGCAGTATTTT.

The chain couples TRBV28 to TRBJ2-3, with unresolved D. The CDR3 has 14 residues. From germline, CDR1 is MDHEN and CDR2 SYDVKM. V was trimmed by 3 bases and J by 2 bases, leaving 9 bases between them. The CDR3 region is CASSLVINTDTQYF. The CDR3 nucleotides are TGTGCCAGCAGTTTGGTCATAAACACAGATACGCAGTATTTT.

The genes are TRBV7-2 and TRBJ1-1, with TRBD1 matching 7 bases. There are 15 residues in the CDR3. The V gene end was trimmed by 6 bases and the J gene end by 0 bases; junction bases not matched to a gene: 7. Germline V lookup: CDR1 SGHTA, CDR2 FQGNSA. CDR3 in amino acids: CASRTAGTVNTEAFF. For the CDR3, the DNA is TGTGCCAGCAGAACCGCCGGGACAGTGAACACTGAAGCTTTCTTT.

This clone was found once. The rearrangement links TRBV5-1 to TRBJ1-1; a weak D match, TRBD1 (5 bases). V shed 3 bases and J shed 3 bases, with 9 bases lying between them. The CDR3 has 13 amino acids. Germline V CDR1 and CDR2: SGHRS, YFSETQ. This CDR3 reads CASSSQADTEAFF. The DNA for the CDR3 is TGCGCCAGCAGCTCACAGGCGGACACTGAAGCTTTCTTT.

V usage is TRBV28 and J usage is TRBJ2-3; TRBD1 agrees at 9 bases. CDR3 length: 16 amino acids. The germline CDR1 and CDR2 sequences are MDHEN and SYDVKM. J gave up 3 bases and V 5 bases, and 9 bases lay outside the gene matches. CDR3 DNA: TGTGCCAGCAGTCCATACAGGGGGCGGGGAACAGATACGCAGTATTTT. It translates to CASSPYRGRGTDTQYF. Full variable domain (missing parts from reference TRBV28 and TRBJ2-3): DVKVTQSSRYLVKRTGEKVFLECVQDMDHENMFWYRQDPGLGLRLIYFSYDVKMKEKGDIPEGYSVSREKKERFSLILESASTNQTSMYLCASSPYRGRGTDTQYFGPGTRLTVL.

The V gene is TRBV7-2, the J gene TRBJ2-5; D not certain. This CDR3 comprises 15 residues. The germline CDR1 and CDR2 sequences are SGHTA and FQGNSA. Deletions cut 3 bases from V and 3 bases from J, with 14 bases between. The CDR3 here is CASSLGGAAKETQYF. The DNA of the CDR3 is TGTGCCAGCAGCTTGGGCGGTGCTGCGAAAGAGACCCAGTACTTC.

This chain uses TRBV19 with TRBJ2-1; TRBD2 is a possible D gene (5 bases). V lost 1 base to trimming and J lost 4 bases, with 11 bases between them. This CDR3 contains 15 residues. The germline V gene encodes CDR1 LNHDA and CDR2 SQIVND (reference sequence). CDR3 coding DNA: TGTGCCAGTAGTATAGCGGGGATTGGGTACAATGAGCAGTTCTTC. Encoded protein: CASSIAGIGYNEQFF.

CDR3 loop: CASSQEGTGLQETQYF. CDR3 nucleotides: TGCGCCAGCAGCCAAGAGGGGACAGGGCTTCAAGAGACCCAGTACTTC. This chain joins TRBV4-3 and TRBJ2-5; 9 nucleotides agree with TRBD1. The V gene end was trimmed by 0 bases and the J gene end by 2 bases; junction bases not matched to a gene: 4. Germline loops: CDR1 LGHNA, CDR2 YSLEER. The CDR3 consists of 16 residues.

V gene TRBV5-6 combines with J gene TRBJ2-2, with 7 bases lining up with TRBD1. Looked up from germline, CDR1 is SGHDT and CDR2 is YYEEEE. This CDR3 is 17 amino acids long. Trimming took 6 bases from V and 1 from J; bases not matched to a gene: 12. The CDR3: CASTVTGYSGNTGELFF. DNA for the CDR3: TGTGCCAGCACTGTGACAGGGTACAGCGGGAACACCGGGGAGCTGTTTTTT. The full variable domain, its missing parts supplied by reference TRBV5-6 and TRBJ2-2, is DAGVTQSPTHLIKTRGQQVTLRCSPKSGHDTVSWYQQALGQGPQFIFQYYEEEERQRGNFPDRFSGHQFPNYSSELNVNALLLGDSALYLCASTVTGYSGNTGELFFGEGSRLTVL.

The sample holds one count of this clone. V usage is TRBV2 and J usage is TRBJ2-2; D is perhaps TRBD2 (5 bases). The ends were cut back, 6 bases at V and 8 bases at J, with 16 bases in the middle. The CDR3 has 14 amino acids. The germline V gene encodes CDR1 SNHLY and CDR2 FYNNEI. CDR3 in amino acids: CASSLAWVSGELFF. In DNA, the CDR3 is TGTGCCAGCAGCCTAGCTTGGGTCTCGGGGGAGCTGTTTTTT.

V gene TRBV4-3 combines with J gene TRBJ1-4, with D unresolved. This CDR3 has 16 amino acids. CDR1 is LGHNA, CDR2 YSLEER, per germline. V was shortened by 0 bases and J by 5 bases, with 13 bases between the two germline ends. This chain's CDR3 is CASSQDGGFANEKLFF. In DNA, the CDR3 is TGCGCCAGCAGCCAAGATGGAGGATTTGCAAATGAAAAACTGTTTTTT.

The chain employs TRBV7-9 and TRBJ2-5; D unresolved. Germline CDR1 and CDR2: SEHNR and FQNEAQ (reference sequence). There are 14 residues in the CDR3. V was trimmed by 2 bases and J by 0 bases, leaving 7 bases between them. This CDR3 is CASSLPGYQETQYF. For the CDR3, the DNA is TGTGCCAGCAGCTTACCAGGATACCAAGAGACCCAGTACTTC.

The chain links TRBV11-2 to TRBJ2-1; 11 bases are shared with TRBD2. The V and J ends lost 0 bases and 4 bases, in that order; junction bases with no gene match: 8. The CDR3 is 18 residues long. From germline, CDR1 is SGHAT and CDR2 FQNNGV. The CDR3 region is CASSLEMASGRLYNEQFF. The CDR3, as DNA: TGTGCCAGCAGCTTAGAAATGGCTAGCGGGAGGTTGTACAATGAGCAGTTCTTC. The whole variable domain, remainder taken from reference TRBV11-2 and TRBJ2-1, is EAGVAQSPRYKIIEKRQSVAFWCNPISGHATLYWYQQILGQGPKLLIQFQNNGVVDDSQLPKDRFSAERLKGVDSTLKIQPAKLEDSAVYLCASSLEMASGRLYNEQFFGPGTRLTVL.

The chain is built from TRBV28 and TRBJ1-2, with D possibly TRBD1 on 6 matching bases. This CDR3 spans 14 amino acids. The V end was cut by 5 bases, the J end by 5 bases, with 15 bases between. In germline, CDR1 is MDHEN, CDR2 SYDVKM. This CDR3 reads CASSGDTGTYGYTF. The CDR3 DNA reads as TGTGCCAGCAGTGGGGACACTGGGACGTATGGCTACACCTTC.

The rearrangement links TRBV11-3 to TRBJ2-1; D uncertain. This CDR3 has 12 amino acids. V was clipped by 3 bases and J by 8 bases, with 8 bases between them. Germline V gene data show CDR1 as SGHNT and CDR2 as YENEEA. DNA of the CDR3: TGTGCCAGCAGCTTCTCTAATTATGAGCAGTTCTTC. Translation: CASSFSNYEQFF.

This clone was observed a few times. This chain links TRBV28 with TRBJ1-2; D may be TRBD1 (5 bases). The CDR3 contains 15 residues. Trimming took off 6 bases at V and 6 bases at J, with 20 bases between the two ends. CDR1 and CDR2 (germline): MDHEN, SYDVKM. CDR3 residues: CASSPSSFRDDGYTF. The CDR3 DNA sequence: TGTGCCAGCAGCCCGAGTTCGTTCAGGGATGATGGCTACACCTTC.

CDR3 nucleotide sequence: TGTGCCAGCAGTTACCTCACGGGGGGAACTGAAGCTTTCTTT. It translates to CASSYLTGGTEAFF. This rearrangement joins TRBV2 to TRBJ1-1, with a possible D match to TRBD1 (5 bases). Germline V gene lookup returns CDR1 SNHLY and CDR2 FYNNEI. Trimming stripped 5 bases from V and 5 bases from J, with 15 bases between. CDR3 size: 14 residues.

The chain joins TRBV4-1 to TRBJ2-7; D possibly corresponds to TRBD2 (6 bases). CDR1 and CDR2 from the germline V gene are MGHRA and YSYEKL. The germline V and J ends were trimmed by 1 base and 6 bases, with 19 bases remaining between them. The CDR3 has 16 amino acids. CDR3 coding DNA: TGCGCCAGCAGCCAAGTGAGAACTAGCCAACGAGGCGAGCAGTACTTC. It translates to CASSQVRTSQRGEQYF.

This chain joins TRBV14 and TRBJ2-3; D is perhaps TRBD2 (6 bases). Germline V gene sequence: CDR1 SGHDN, CDR2 FVKESK. The V and J ends lost 4 bases and 6 bases respectively, with 14 bases between them. This CDR3 has 14 amino acids. In DNA, the CDR3 is TGTGCCAGCAGCCCCCGGGTCCGGGGGGATACGCAGTATTTT. It encodes CASSPRVRGDTQYF. The full variable domain, its missing parts supplied by reference TRBV14 and TRBJ2-3, is EAGVTQFPSHSVIEKGQTVTLRCDPISGHDNLYWYRRVMGKEIKFLLHFVKESKQDESGMPNNRFLAERTGGTYSTLKVQPAELEDSGVYFCASSPRVRGDTQYFGPGTRLTVL.

The rearrangement uses TRBV4-3 and TRBJ1-2, with D unresolved. The CDR3 has 16 residues. V was shortened by 6 bases and J by 3 bases, with 20 bases between the two germline ends. The germline V gene has CDR1 LGHNA and CDR2 YSLEER. This chain's CDR3 is CASSRIWATDDYGYTF. As DNA, the CDR3 is TGCGCCAGCAGTAGGATTTGGGCTACCGACGACTATGGCTACACCTTC.

The chain recombines TRBV30 with TRBJ1-1; 8 bases are a match to TRBD1. Germline V gene lookup returns CDR1 GTSNPN and CDR2 SVGIG (reference sequence). The CDR3 contains 13 residues. With 5 bases clipped from V and 3 bases from J, the junction kept 5 bases outside the gene matches. CDR3 DNA: TGTGCCTGGGGGGACAGGTTCGACACTGAAGCTTTCTTT. It encodes CAWGDRFDTEAFF. The full variable domain, rest sourced from reference TRBV30 and TRBJ1-1, is SQTIHQWPATLVQPVGSPLSLECTVEGTSNPNLYWYRQAAGRGLQLLFYSVGIGQISSEVPQNLSASRPQDRQFILSSKKLLLSDSGFYLCAWGDRFDTEAFFGQGTRLTVV.

J is TRBJ2-5 and V is TRBV5-4, with D perhaps matching TRBD1 (6 bases). From germline, CDR1 is SGHNT and CDR2 YYREEE (reference sequence). Deletions cut 0 bases from V and 1 base from J, with 10 bases between. The CDR3 loop spans 15 amino acids. The CDR3 protein is CASSLGQAIQETQYF. The CDR3 DNA follows: TGTGCCAGCAGCTTGGGACAGGCGATCCAAGAGACCCAGTACTTC.